The present entry profiles one TCR beta chain with its context. The antigen remains unidentified. PCR employed 60 Vbeta and 13 Jbeta primers. Generated by immunoSEQ multiplex PCR, the TCRdb table keeps only in-frame clones and is missing some. The table for this sample gives about 54,000 clones. This entry comes from a study of cytomegalovirus exposure and HLA in healthy donors. In the study overall: An earlier analysis found fewer than 140 million unique TCR beta sequences from roughly 170 million T cells. Genotyping showed roughly 81% of hundreds of donors falling in the Caucasian-associated ancestry cluster.

The CDR3 consists of 15 residues. CDR1 and CDR2 (germline): SGHRS, YFSETQ. V was cut by 4 bases and J by 1 base, with 14 bases left in between. Study-wide results and caveats: Specific recognition of CMV antigens was confirmed in vitro for a few chains (all CMV-associated). Productive status was seen about 90% or about 30% of the time for most TCR beta V segments in an earlier analysis.

The sequenced sample was PBMCs. The origin of this receptor is a woman in her 40s in good health and CMV-seronegative. V gene TRBV5-1 combines with J gene TRBJ2-5, with D perhaps matching TRBD1 (6 bases). The CDR3 spells CASSGNTGSQETQYF. The CDR3 DNA is TGCGCCAGCAGCGGAAATACAGGGAGCCAAGAGACCCAGTACTTC.